A selection of T cell receptor beta chains follows, all from one sample in a study of OX40 agonist ivuxolimab in advanced cancers. Here immunoSEQ multiplex PCR was the method, and the copy in TCRdb shows in-frame clones only, minus some. This table holds some 87,000 clones, 80% to 95% found once. The material sequenced was CD4+ or CD8+ T cells sorted from blood, taken in a trial of the OX40 agonist ivuxolimab. These receptor sequences come from an adult with an advanced solid tumor such as melanoma, head and neck, liver or kidney cancer. Each CDR3 is given with its conserved first and last residue. A D gene is named only where the DNA matches it firmly. Only part of the rows carry a size: once, few, many, or a class if the clone is expanded.

TRBJ2-3 | NA | TRBV7-3 | NA | TGTGCCAGCAGCCCATCAGGGGTGCGCACAGATACGCAGTATTTT | CASSPSGVRTDTQYF
TRBJ1-1 | NA | TRBV7-2 | NA | TGTGCCAGCAGTTTAGAGGTGGGCACTGAAGCTTTCTTT | CASSLEVGTEAFF
TRBJ2-3 | NA | TRBV6-5 | NA | TGTGCCAGCGGAAAGTTCGCAGATACGCAGTATTTT | CASGKFADTQYF
TRBJ2-7 | NA | TRBV11-3 | few | TGTGCCAGCAGCTTTCTTGTCGGAGACTACGAGCAGTACTTC | CASSFLVGDYEQYF
TRBJ2-3 | TRBD2 | TRBV2 | NA | TGTGCCAGCAGTCAACTAGCGGCCCGTACGGATACGCAGTATTTT | CASSQLAARTDTQYF
TRBJ2-7 | NA | TRBV18 | NA | TGTGCCAGCTCACCACCGGGGGGGCCCTACGAGCAGTACTTC | CASSPPGGPYEQYF
TRBJ2-4 | NA | TRBV27 | NA | TGTGCCAGCAGGCCGGGACTCGCACCTACGCACATTCAGTACTTC | CASRPGLAPTHIQYF
TRBJ2-3 | NA | TRBV10-3 | NA | TGTGCCATCAGCTGGGCCGCGGAGCACGCAGATACGCAGTATTTT | CAISWAAEHADTQYF
TRBJ2-1 | NA | TRBV5-1 | NA | TGCGCCAGCAGCTTGGAGGGTAGCGTGGACAATGAGCAGTTCTTC | CASSLEGSVDNEQFF
TRBJ2-1 | NA | TRBV28 | NA | TGTGCCAGCAGCACGTACAATGAGCAGTTCTTC | CASSTYNEQFF
TRBJ2-1 | TRBD2 | TRBV10-3 | NA | TGTGCCATCAGTTTAGCGGGAGGGCCGAATGAGCAGTTCTTC | CAISLAGGPNEQFF
TRBJ2-7 | NA | TRBV5-1 | NA | TGCGCCAGCAGCGCATTAACGGGGTACGAGCAGTACTTC | CASSALTGYEQYF
TRBJ2-7 | TRBD1 | TRBV7-9 | NA | TGTGCCAGCAGCCCTGGGACCTTCAGGGGGAGCGCCTACGAGCAGTACTTC | CASSPGTFRGSAYEQYF
TRBJ1-2 | NA | TRBV9 | NA | TGTGCCAGCAGCGTAGCCGCAGATGTGGTGAACTATGGCTACACCTTC | CASSVAADVVNYGYTF
TRBJ2-6 | TRBD1 | TRBV18 | NA | TGTGCCAGCTCACCATTGGCTACAGGGGGCTCTGGGGCCAACGTCCTGACTTTC | CASSPLATGGSGANVLTF
TRBJ1-1 | NA | TRBV5-4 | NA | TGTGCCAGCAGCTTGCGAGGTAACACTGAAGCTTTCTTT | CASSLRGNTEAFF
TRBJ2-5 | TRBD1 | TRBV5-1 | NA | TGCGCCAGCAGCGGGGGACAGGGGCGGGAGACCCAGTACTTC | CASSGGQGRETQYF
TRBJ2-1 | NA | TRBV11-2 | NA | TGTGCCAGCAGCCTAGCGTGGGAGGACCATGAGCAGTTCTTC | CASSLAWEDHEQFF
TRBJ2-3 | TRBD2 | TRBV9 | NA | TGTGCCAGCAGCGTAGTTTTAGCGGGAAGGTTAGCAGATACGCAGTATTTT | CASSVVLAGRLADTQYF
TRBJ1-2 | NA | TRBV30 | once | TGTGCCTGGGGTGCGGGGGGCTATAACTATGGCTACACCTTC | CAWGAGGYNYGYTF
TRBJ2-7 | TRBD1 | TRBV5-5 | NA | TGTGCCAGCAGCTTCGGGACAGGGAACTACGAGCAGTACTTC | CASSFGTGNYEQYF
TRBJ2-6 | TRBD1 | TRBV30 | NA | TGTGCAACGGGACAGGGTGCTGGGGCCAACGTCCTGACTTTC | CATGQGAGANVLTF
TRBJ2-7 | NA | TRBV30 | few | TGTGCCTGGAGTCCCCGAGGGGTCATTCGCGCCTACGAGCAGTACTTC | CAWSPRGVIRAYEQYF
TRBJ2-7 | NA | TRBV7-2 | NA | TGTGCCAGCAGCAGAGAGGGTGGCAGGGGCTACGAGCAGTACTTC | CASSREGGRGYEQYF
TRBJ2-7 | NA | TRBV27 | NA | TGTGCCAGCAGTTTGCAGGGGTTACGGGACGAGCAGTACTTC | CASSLQGLRDEQYF
TRBJ1-3 | NA | TRBV10-3 | NA | TGTGCCACCGTGGAGAGCTCTGGAAACACCATATATTTT | CATVESSGNTIYF
TRBJ2-3 | NA | TRBV14 | NA | TGTGCCAGCAGCCAAGATTACCCTAGCGTCACAGATACGCAGTATTTT | CASSQDYPSVTDTQYF
TRBJ2-3 | TRBD2 | TRBV7-2 | NA | TGTGCCAGCAGCTCTGGACTAGCGGGAGGCACGGCCGCGCAGTATTTT | CASSSGLAGGTAAQYF
TRBJ1-1 | TRBD1 | TRBV6-1 | NA | TGTGCCAGCAGGGGGGACAGGGGGAGTGGTGAAGCTTTCTTT | CASRGDRGSGEAFF
TRBJ1-2 | NA | TRBV4-3 | NA | TGCGCCAGCAGCCAAGATCACCCCAGGGGCAGGTATGGCTACACCTTC | CASSQDHPRGRYGYTF
TRBJ2-7 | TRBD1 | TRBV11-2 | NA | TGTGCCAGCAGCTTACGACAGGGCCACGAGCAGTACTTC | CASSLRQGHEQYF
TRBJ1-5 | NA | TRBV27 | NA | TGTGCCAGCAGTATAACAACTGGCAGCAATCAGCCCCAGCATTTT | CASSITTGSNQPQHF
TRBJ1-4 | NA | TRBV10-3 | NA | TGTGCCATCAGTGAGTCGAACGACAGGAAAAAACTGTTTTTT | CAISESNDRKKLFF
TRBJ2-3 | TRBD2 | TRBV9 | NA | TGTGCCAGCAGCCGACTAGCGGGAGTTCGAGATACGCAGTATTTT | CASSRLAGVRDTQYF
TRBJ2-5 | NA | TRBV2 | NA | TGTGCCAGCAGTGAACTCAGGGAGAAGACCCAGTACTTC | CASSELREKTQYF
TRBJ2-7 | TRBD2 | TRBV30 | NA | TGTGCCTGGAGGGCACCGGGACTAGGTAGAGAGCAGTACTTC | CAWRAPGLGREQYF
TRBJ2-3 | TRBD2 | TRBV5-1 | NA | TGCGCCAGCAGCTATTCGACTAGCGGGTTCGTTGTGACGCAGTATTTT | CASSYSTSGFVVTQYF
TRBJ2-5 | NA | TRBV7-9 | NA | TGTGCCAGCAGCCCCGGGACCCCAGAAGAGACCCAGTACTTC | CASSPGTPEETQYF
TRBJ2-1 | NA | TRBV4-3 | NA | TGCGCCAGCAGCCAAGGGCTATACAATGAGCAGTTCTTC | CASSQGLYNEQFF
TRBJ2-2 | TRBD2 | TRBV6-5 | NA | TGTGCCAGCAGTGGAGATAGCGGGAGAGGGCGGGGAGCTGTTTTT | CASSGDSGRGRGAVF
TRBJ2-6 | TRBD1 | TRBV7-3 | NA | TGTGCCAGCAGCTCGTACAGGGGCGGTGGGGCCAACGTCCTGACTTTC | CASSSYRGGGANVLTF
TRBJ1-4 | NA | TRBV28 | NA | TGTGCCAGCAGTTTATCTGGGTTTAATGAAAAACTGTTTTTT | CASSLSGFNEKLFF